This T cell receptor beta chain was recorded in a study of blood T cell repertoires in COVID-19. Study in general: Sources were T cells, B-cell-depleted T cells, or PBMCs; the material itself was cDNA or gDNA.

Germline V lookup: CDR1 ENHRY, CDR2 SYGVKD. Trimming left V 8 bases short and J 1 base short, with 14 bases between. The CDR3 has 15 residues. TCRdb's copy holds only in-frame clones and misses some; the assay was immunoSEQ multiplex PCR. The data contain 150,000 to 200,000 clones, about 86% of them singletons. In its sample, this clone was seen a few times. The sample was peripheral blood. The clonotype comes from an elderly woman with acute or convalescent COVID-19. The genes are TRBV10-3 and TRBJ1-4, with a weak D call TRBD1 (5 bases). CDR3 bases: TGTGCCATCGCAGGGAAGTTGGGAACTAATGAAAAACTGTTTTTT. Protein: CAIAGKLGTNEKLFF.